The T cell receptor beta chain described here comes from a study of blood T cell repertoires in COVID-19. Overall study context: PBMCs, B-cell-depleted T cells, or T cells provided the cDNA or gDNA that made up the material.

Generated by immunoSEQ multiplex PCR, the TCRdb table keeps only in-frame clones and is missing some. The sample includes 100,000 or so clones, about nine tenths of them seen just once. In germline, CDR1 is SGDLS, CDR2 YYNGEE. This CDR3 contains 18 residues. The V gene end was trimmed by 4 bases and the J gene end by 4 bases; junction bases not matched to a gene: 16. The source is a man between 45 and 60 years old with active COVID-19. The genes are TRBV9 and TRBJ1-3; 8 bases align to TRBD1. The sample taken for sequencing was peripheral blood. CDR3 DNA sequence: TGTGCCAGCAGCCACCGACAGGGGCGGGCGGGTTCCGGAAACACCATATATTTT. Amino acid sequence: CASSHRQGRAGSGNTIYF.